The clone carrying this TCR beta chain came up many times. The data were taken from a study of response to subunit inactivated influenza vaccine. Germline CDR1 reads LGHNA; CDR2 reads YSLEER. With 6 bases removed from V and 7 bases from J, the gap between germline ends came to 19 bases. The CDR3 sequence is 15 residues long. TCRdb re-called the RT-PCR reads with MiXCR, one entry per CDR3 protein. Among around 600,000 distinct CDR3 sequences listed, about 11% were seen once. Another study also made use of these data, one on T cells expressing NK-cell markers. As reported in that work: A 5'RACE template switching approach incorporating UMIs was used to make TCR beta cDNA. Source material for TCR beta repertoires consisted of sorted CD3+CD56+NKG2C+, CD3+CD56+NKG2C- and CD3+CD56-NKG2C+ T cells. Among CD8+ T cells from more than five donors, dominant NKG2C+ clonotypes accounted for roughly 1.0-7.0%.

The sequenced sample was PBMCs from blood, obtained on the day of vaccination. The clonotype comes from a man aged 50 or older who received an inactivated influenza vaccine. The chain employs TRBV4-3 and TRBJ2-1, with D tentatively TRBD2 (7 bases). CDR3 region: CASSHLRGGLNEQFF. The CDR3 DNA follows: TGCGCCAGCAGTCATCTAAGGGGGGGGCTGAATGAGCAGTTCTTC.